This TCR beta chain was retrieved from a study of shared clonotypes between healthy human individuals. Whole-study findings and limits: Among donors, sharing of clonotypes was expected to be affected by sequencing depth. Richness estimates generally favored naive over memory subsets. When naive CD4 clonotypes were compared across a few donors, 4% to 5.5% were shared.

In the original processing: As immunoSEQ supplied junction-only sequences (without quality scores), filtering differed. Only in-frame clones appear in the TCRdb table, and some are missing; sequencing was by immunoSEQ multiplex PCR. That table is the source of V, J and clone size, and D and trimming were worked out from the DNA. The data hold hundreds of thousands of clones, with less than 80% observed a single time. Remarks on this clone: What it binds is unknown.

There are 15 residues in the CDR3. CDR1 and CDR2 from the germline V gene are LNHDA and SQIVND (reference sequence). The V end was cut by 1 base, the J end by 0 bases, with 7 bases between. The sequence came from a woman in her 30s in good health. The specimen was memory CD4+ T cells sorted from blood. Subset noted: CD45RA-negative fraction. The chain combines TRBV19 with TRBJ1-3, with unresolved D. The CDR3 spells CASSIGSSSGNTIYF. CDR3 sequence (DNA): TGTGCCAGTAGTATAGGGTCTAGCTCTGGAAACACCATATATTTT.